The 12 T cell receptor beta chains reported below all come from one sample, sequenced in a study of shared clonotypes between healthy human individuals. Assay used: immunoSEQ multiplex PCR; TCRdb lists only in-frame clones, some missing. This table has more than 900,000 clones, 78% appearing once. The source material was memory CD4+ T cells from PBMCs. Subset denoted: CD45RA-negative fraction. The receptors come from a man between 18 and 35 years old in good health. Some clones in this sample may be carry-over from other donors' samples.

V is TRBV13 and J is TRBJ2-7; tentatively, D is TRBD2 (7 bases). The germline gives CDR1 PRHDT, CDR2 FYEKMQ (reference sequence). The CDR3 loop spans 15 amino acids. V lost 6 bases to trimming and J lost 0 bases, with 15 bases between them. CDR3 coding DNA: TGTGCCAGCAGGTATCTAGCGGACAGCTCCTACGAGCAGTACTTC. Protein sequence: CASRYLADSSYEQYF.

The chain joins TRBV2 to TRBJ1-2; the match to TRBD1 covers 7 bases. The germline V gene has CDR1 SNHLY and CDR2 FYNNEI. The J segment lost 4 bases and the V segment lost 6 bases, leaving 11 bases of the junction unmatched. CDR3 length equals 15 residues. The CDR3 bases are TGTGCCAGCAGCTATACAGGGGAAGTTAGCTATGGCTACACCTTC. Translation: CASSYTGEVSYGYTF.

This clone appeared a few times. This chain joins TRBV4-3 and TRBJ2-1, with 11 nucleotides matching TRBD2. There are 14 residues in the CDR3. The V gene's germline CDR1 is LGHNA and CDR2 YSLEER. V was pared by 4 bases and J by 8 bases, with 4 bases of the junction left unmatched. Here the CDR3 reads CASSPTSGTYEQFF. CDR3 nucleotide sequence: TGCGCCAGCAGCCCGACTAGCGGGACTTATGAGCAGTTCTTC.

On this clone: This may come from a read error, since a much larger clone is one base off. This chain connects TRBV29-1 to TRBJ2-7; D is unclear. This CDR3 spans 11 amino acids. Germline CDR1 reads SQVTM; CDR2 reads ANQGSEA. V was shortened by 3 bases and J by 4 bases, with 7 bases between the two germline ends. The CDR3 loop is CSVDTGYEQYF. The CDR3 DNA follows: TGCAGCGTTGATACGGGTTACGAGCAGTACTTC.

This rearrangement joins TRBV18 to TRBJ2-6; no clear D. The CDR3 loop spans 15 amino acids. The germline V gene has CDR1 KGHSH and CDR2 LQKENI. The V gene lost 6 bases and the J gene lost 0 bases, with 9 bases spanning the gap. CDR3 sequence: CASSHWISGANVLTF. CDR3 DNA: TGTGCCAGCTCTCATTGGATCTCTGGGGCCAACGTCCTGACTTTC.

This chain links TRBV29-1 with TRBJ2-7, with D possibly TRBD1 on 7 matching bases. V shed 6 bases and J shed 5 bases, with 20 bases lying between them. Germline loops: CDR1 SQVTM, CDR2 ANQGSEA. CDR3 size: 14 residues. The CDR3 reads CSVKRTGGVHEQYF. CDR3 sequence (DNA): TGCAGCGTGAAAAGGACAGGAGGGGTGCACGAGCAGTACTTC.

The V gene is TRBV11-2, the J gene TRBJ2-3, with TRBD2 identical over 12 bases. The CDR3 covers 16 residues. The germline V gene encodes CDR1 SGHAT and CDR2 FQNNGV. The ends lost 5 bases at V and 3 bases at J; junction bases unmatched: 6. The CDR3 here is CASSKTSGSGTDTQYF. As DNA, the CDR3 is TGTGCCAGCAGCAAGACTAGCGGGAGTGGTACAGATACGCAGTATTTT. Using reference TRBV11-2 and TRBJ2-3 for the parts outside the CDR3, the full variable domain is EAGVAQSPRYKIIEKRQSVAFWCNPISGHATLYWYQQILGQGPKLLIQFQNNGVVDDSQLPKDRFSAERLKGVDSTLKIQPAKLEDSAVYLCASSKTSGSGTDTQYFGPGTRLTVL.

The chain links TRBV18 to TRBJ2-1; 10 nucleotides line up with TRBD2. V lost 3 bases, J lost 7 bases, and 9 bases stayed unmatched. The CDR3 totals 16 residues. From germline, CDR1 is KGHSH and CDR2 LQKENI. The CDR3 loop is CASSPTLAGEGNEQFF. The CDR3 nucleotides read TGTGCCAGCTCACCTACTCTAGCGGGAGAAGGTAATGAGCAGTTCTTC.

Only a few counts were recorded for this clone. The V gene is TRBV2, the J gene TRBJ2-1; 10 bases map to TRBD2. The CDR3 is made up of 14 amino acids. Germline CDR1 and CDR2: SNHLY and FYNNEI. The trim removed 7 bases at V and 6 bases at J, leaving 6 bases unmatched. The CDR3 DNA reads TGTGCCAGCACCCCGGGACTAGCGAGCAATGAGCAGTTCTTC. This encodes CASTPGLASNEQFF.

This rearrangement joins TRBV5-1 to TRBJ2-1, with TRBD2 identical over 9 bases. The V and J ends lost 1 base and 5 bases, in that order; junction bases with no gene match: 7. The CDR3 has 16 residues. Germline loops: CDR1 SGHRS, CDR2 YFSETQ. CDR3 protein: CASSLRSGRIDNEQFF. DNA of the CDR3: TGCGCCAGCAGCTTGAGGAGCGGGAGGATCGACAATGAGCAGTTCTTC.

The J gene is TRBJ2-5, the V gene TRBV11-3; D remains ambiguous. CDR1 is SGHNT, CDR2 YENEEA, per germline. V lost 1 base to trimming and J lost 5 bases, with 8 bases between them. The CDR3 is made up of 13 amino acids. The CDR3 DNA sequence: TGTGCCAGCAGCTTAGGACAAGGGGAGACCCAGTACTTC. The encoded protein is CASSLGQGETQYF.

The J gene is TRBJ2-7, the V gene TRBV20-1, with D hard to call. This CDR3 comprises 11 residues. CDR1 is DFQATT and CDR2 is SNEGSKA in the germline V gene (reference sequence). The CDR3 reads CSPRSSYEQYF. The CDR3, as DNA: TGCAGCCCACGGAGCTCCTACGAGCAGTACTTC.